This T cell receptor (beta chain) originates from a study of blood T cell repertoires in COVID-19. On the study more broadly: Italy, Spain and the United States were the sources of the convalescent and acute COVID-19 samples. PBMCs, B-cell-depleted T cells, or T cells were the source of the cDNA or gDNA that made up the material.

As processed by the authors: Using reference gene primer amplification, nucleated cell counts were estimated. Assay used: immunoSEQ multiplex PCR; TCRdb lists only in-frame clones, some missing. V, J and clone size reflect that table, while D and trimming were determined from the DNA. The sample shows 14,000 to 15,000 clones, around 87% of them seen only once. Material for sequencing was peripheral blood. This receptor was taken from a human donor in a cohort sampled during active COVID-19.

The CDR3 sequence: CASSLDRGHNEQYF. The DNA for the CDR3 is TGCGCCAGCAGCTTGGACAGGGGGCACAACGAGCAGTACTTC. The chain carries TRBV5-1 and TRBJ2-7, with TRBD1 matching 9 bases. The V gene's germline CDR1 is SGHRS and CDR2 YFSETQ. The CDR3 contains 14 residues. With 0 bases clipped from V and 5 bases from J, the junction kept 3 bases outside the gene matches.